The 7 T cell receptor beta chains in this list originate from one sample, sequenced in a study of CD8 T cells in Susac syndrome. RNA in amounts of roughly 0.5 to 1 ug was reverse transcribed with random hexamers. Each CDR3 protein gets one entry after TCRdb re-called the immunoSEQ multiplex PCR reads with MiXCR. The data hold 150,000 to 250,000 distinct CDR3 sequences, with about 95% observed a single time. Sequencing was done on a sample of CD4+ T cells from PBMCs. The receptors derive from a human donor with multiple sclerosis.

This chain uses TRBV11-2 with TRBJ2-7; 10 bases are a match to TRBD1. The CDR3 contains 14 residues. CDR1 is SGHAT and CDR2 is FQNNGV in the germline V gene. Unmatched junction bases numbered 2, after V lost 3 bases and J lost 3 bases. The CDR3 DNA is TGTGCCAGCAGCTTGGGACAGGGGCTCTACGAGCAGTACTTC. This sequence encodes CASSLGQGLYEQYF.

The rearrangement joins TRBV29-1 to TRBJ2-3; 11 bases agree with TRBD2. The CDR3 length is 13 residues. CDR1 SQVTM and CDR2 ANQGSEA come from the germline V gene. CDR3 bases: TGCACCATTAGCGGGAGGGCCACAGATACGCAGTATTTT. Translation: CTISGRATDTQYF.

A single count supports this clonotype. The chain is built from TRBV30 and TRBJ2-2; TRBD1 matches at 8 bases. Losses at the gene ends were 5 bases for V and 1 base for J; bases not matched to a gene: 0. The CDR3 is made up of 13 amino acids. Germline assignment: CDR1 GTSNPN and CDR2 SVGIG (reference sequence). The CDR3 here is CAWGQGNTGELFF. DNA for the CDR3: TGTGCCTGGGGACAGGGGAACACCGGGGAGCTGTTTTTT.

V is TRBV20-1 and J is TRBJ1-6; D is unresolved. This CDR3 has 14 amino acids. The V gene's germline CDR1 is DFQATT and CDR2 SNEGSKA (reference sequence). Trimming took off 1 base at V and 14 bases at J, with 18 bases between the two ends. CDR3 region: CSARVSGSPMTLHF. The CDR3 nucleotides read TGCAGTGCTAGAGTCAGCGGGAGTCCCATGACCCTCCACTTT.

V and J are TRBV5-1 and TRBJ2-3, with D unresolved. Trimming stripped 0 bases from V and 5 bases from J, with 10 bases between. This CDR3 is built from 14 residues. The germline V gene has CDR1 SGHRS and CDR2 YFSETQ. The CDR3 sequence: CASSLVSPEDTQYF. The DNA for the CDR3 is TGCGCCAGCAGCTTGGTGTCCCCGGAAGATACGCAGTATTTT.

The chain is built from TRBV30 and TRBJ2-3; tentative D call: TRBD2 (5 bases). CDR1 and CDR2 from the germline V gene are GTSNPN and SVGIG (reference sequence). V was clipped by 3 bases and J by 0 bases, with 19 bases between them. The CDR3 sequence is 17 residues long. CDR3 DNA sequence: TGTGCCTGGAGCCCACCCGGACTTTCCGGTAGCACAGATACGCAGTATTTT. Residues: CAWSPPGLSGSTDTQYF.

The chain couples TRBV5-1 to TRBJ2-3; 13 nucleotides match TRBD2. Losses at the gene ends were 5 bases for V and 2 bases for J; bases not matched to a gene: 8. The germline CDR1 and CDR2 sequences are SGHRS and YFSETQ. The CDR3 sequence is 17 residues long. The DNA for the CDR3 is TGCGCCAGCAGTTACTCGGGGACTAGCGGGACCACAGATACGCAGTATTTT. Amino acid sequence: CASSYSGTSGTTDTQYF. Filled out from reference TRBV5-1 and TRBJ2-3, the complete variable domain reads KAGVTQTPRYLIKTRGQQVTLSCSPISGHRSVSWYQQTPGQGLQFLFEYFSETQRNKGNFPGRFSGRQFSNSRSEMNVSTLELGDSALYLCASSYSGTSGTTDTQYFGPGTRLTVL.